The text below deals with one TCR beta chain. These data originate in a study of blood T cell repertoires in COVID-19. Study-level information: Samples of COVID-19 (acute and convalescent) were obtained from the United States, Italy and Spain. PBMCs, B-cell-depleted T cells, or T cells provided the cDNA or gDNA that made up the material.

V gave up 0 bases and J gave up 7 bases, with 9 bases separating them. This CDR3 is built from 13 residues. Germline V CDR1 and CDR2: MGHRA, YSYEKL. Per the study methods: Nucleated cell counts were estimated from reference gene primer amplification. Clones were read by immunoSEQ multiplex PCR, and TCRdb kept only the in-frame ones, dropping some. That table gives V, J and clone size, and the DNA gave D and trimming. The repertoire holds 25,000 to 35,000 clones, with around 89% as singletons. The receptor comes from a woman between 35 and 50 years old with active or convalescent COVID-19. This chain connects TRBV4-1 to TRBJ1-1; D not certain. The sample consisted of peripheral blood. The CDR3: CASSQDFRFEAFF. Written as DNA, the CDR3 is TGCGCCAGCAGCCAAGATTTCCGGTTTGAAGCTTTCTTT.